Below are 13 T cell receptor beta chains sequenced from a single sample in a study of blood T cells in healthy people across ages. Using a J-beta primer mix together with a sample-barcoded 5' primer, a second PCR was run for roughly 7 to 12 cycles. TCRdb re-analysed the 5' RACE reads in MiXCR, keeping a single row per CDR3 protein. The sample yields around 800,000 distinct CDR3 sequences, around 62% seen once. Sequencing was done on a sample of blood. These receptor sequences come from a man aged 25 to 40 in good health.

This chain links TRBV20-1 with TRBJ2-4; D remains unclear. TRBJ2-7 explains the end of the DNA better; the J call may be wrong. The CDR3 length is 13 residues. Germline V gene lookup returns CDR1 DFQATT and CDR2 SNEGSKA (reference sequence). CDR3: CSGTRGFSYEQYF. The CDR3 DNA follows: TGCAGTGGTACCAGAGGATTTAGCTACGAGCAGTACTTC.

CDR3 sequence reads: CASSLGVMVQSPLHF. CDR3 bases: TGTGCCAGCAGCTTAGGAGTGATGGTCCAGTCACCCCTCCACTTT. The chain is built from TRBV7-8 and TRBJ1-6; D not resolved. Germline V gene data show CDR1 as SGHVS and CDR2 as FQNEAQ. V was pared by 1 base and J by 10 bases, with 14 bases between. The CDR3 length is 15 residues.

This sequence joins TRBV4-3 and TRBJ2-5, with a possible D match to TRBD1 (6 bases). The J call is doubtful: the DNA matches TRBJ2-7 better. The CDR3 consists of 14 residues. Germline values: CDR1 LGHNA, CDR2 YSLEER. The CDR3 DNA reads TGCGCCAGCAGCCTTACAGGGCTGGTCGACGAGCAGTACTTC. Translation gives CASSLTGLVDEQYF.

This chain connects TRBV9 to TRBJ2-1, with 9 bases that match TRBD2. V lost 0 bases to trimming and J lost 8 bases; unmatched junction nucleotides: 6. The length of the CDR3 is 15 residues. Germline CDR1 is SGDLS and CDR2 is YYNGEE. The CDR3, as DNA: TGTGCCAGCAGCGTAGAGGCGGGGGGGCCGTATGAGCAGTTCTTC. Translating gives CASSVEAGGPYEQFF.

V usage is TRBV20-1 and J usage is TRBJ2-1, with D possibly matching TRBD2 (6 bases). Germline CDR1 reads DFQATT; CDR2 reads SNEGSKA (reference sequence). V was shortened by 1 base and J by 7 bases, with 14 bases between the two germline ends. This CDR3 contains 14 residues. CDR3 DNA sequence: TGCAGTGCTAGAGTTGGGATGGGGAGGAATGAGCAGTTCTTC. Its protein product is CSARVGMGRNEQFF.

V usage is TRBV20-1 and J usage is TRBJ1-6; TRBD1 might be the D (5 bases). The CDR3 runs to 13 residues. Between the trimmed V and J ends, which lost 6 bases and 9 bases, there was a span of 15 bases. The germline gives CDR1 DFQATT, CDR2 SNEGSKA (reference sequence). Here the CDR3 DNA reads TGCAGTGCAGAACAGGACCGCGGTTCACCCCTCCACTTT. It yields the protein CSAEQDRGSPLHF.

V gene TRBV3-1 combines with J gene TRBJ2-7; the D gene is possibly TRBD1 (6 bases). The CDR3 extends over 14 amino acids. Trimming cost V 4 bases and J 7 bases, with 17 bases left between them. Germline V lookup: CDR1 LGHDT, CDR2 YNNKEL (reference sequence). CDR3 loop: CASSLGTPLSEQYF. The CDR3 bases are TGTGCCAGCAGCCTCGGGACACCCCTATCGGAGCAGTACTTC.

The sample holds a few counts of this clonotype. One end of the junction does not line up with germline, which may come from a read error. The rearrangement links TRBV12-3 or TRBV12-4 to TRBJ1-1; no reliable D call. The CDR3 extends over 14 amino acids. CDR3: CASSFATLNTEAFF. The CDR3 coding sequence is TGTGCCAGCAGTTTTGCCACTTTGAATACTGAAGCTTTCTTT.

The chain employs TRBV7-2 and TRBJ1-2, with TRBD1 identical over 7 bases. The V and J ends lost 5 bases and 4 bases, in that order; junction bases with no gene match: 4. Germline-derived CDR1 and CDR2 are SGHTA and FQGNSA. The CDR3 runs 13 residues. CDR3 amino acids: CASSMGQFYGYTF. The CDR3 DNA follows: TGTGCCAGCAGCATGGGACAGTTCTATGGCTACACCTTC.

This chain links TRBV28 with TRBJ2-1; D uncertain. V was cut by 6 bases and J by 2 bases, with 14 bases left in between. This CDR3 contains 15 residues. The germline gives CDR1 MDHEN, CDR2 SYDVKM. Here the CDR3 DNA reads TGTGCCAGCAGCAACCATATATCTACCTACAATGAGCAGTTCTTC. Translating it yields CASSNHISTYNEQFF.

This clonotype was seen only once. V usage is TRBV6-6 and J usage is TRBJ2-6, with D unresolved. This CDR3 has 12 residues. V was trimmed by 11 bases and J by 0 bases, leaving 5 bases between them. Germline CDR1 is MNHNY and CDR2 is SVGAGI (reference sequence). CDR3 DNA sequence: TGTGCCGGGGACTCTGGGGCCAACGTCCTGACTTTC. This codes for CAGDSGANVLTF.

The genes are TRBV20-1 and TRBJ2-1; 10 bases agree with TRBD2. The CDR3 loop spans 16 amino acids. CDR1 and CDR2 from the germline V gene are DFQATT and SNEGSKA (reference sequence). The V and J ends lost 3 bases and 3 bases, in that order; junction bases with no gene match: 8. The CDR3: CSASRAGGHYYNEQFF. CDR3 coding DNA: TGCAGTGCTAGTCGAGCGGGGGGGCATTACTACAATGAGCAGTTCTTC.

This chain uses TRBV5-1 with TRBJ1-1; 8 positions match TRBD1. Germline values: CDR1 SGHRS, CDR2 YFSETQ. J was trimmed by 4 bases and V by 4 bases; bases with no gene match: 9. The CDR3 consists of 15 residues. For the CDR3, the DNA is TGCGCCAGCAGCGAGAGACAGGGGATTCCCACTGAAGCTTTCTTT. Protein: CASSERQGIPTEAFF.